The source of this T cell receptor beta chain is a study of naive and memory T cell subsets. Study results and caveats: Diversity fell and Gini index rose from naive through CM, EM, EMRA. Activation and differentiation may alter RNA-based TCR counts. Over 85% of naive TCR sequences appeared only once, unlike memory subsets.

Germline CDR1 and CDR2: MNHEY and SVGEGT. The CDR3 length is 16 residues. With V trimmed by 3 bases and J by 1 base, 2 bases remained unmatched. As for this clonotype: The antigen is not known.

An equimolar mix of two oligonucleotides served as the beta constant-region primer for TRBC1 and TRBC2. Nested alpha and beta constant-region primers with the SP2 primer drove four PCR rounds on ligated cDNA. MiXCR, run by TCRdb on the UMI-ligation and nested PCR reads, gives a single entry per CDR3 protein. This sample has fewer than 4,500 distinct CDR3 sequences, with around 5.5% found just once. Effector memory cells were sorted as CD45RA-CD27-, EMRA cells as CD45RA+CD27-. The J gene is TRBJ2-1, the V gene TRBV6-2 or TRBV6-3; 11 positions match TRBD1. The source material was effector memory CD8+ T cells from blood. Sample subset: effector memory, CD45RA- CD27-. This receptor was identified in a human donor in good health. The CDR3, as DNA: TGTGCCAGCAGTTATGGGACAGGGGGGTCCTACAATGAGCAGTTCTTC. Amino acid sequence: CASSYGTGGSYNEQFF.